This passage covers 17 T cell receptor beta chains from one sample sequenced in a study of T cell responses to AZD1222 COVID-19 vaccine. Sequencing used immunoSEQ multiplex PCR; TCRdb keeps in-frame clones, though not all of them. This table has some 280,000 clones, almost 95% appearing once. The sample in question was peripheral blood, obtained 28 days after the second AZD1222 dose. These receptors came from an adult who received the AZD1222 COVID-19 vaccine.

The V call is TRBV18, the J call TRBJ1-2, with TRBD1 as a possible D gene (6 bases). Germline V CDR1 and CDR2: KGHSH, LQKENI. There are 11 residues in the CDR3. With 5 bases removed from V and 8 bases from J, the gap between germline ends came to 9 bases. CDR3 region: CASSAGEGYTF. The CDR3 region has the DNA TGTGCCAGCTCAGCAGGGGAAGGCTACACCTTC.

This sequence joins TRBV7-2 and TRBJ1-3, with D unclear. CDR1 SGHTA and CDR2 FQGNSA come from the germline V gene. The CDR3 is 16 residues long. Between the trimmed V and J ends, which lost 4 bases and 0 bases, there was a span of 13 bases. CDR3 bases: TGTGCCAGCAGCTCGCCCCACATGGGCTCTGGAAACACCATATATTTT. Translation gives CASSSPHMGSGNTIYF.

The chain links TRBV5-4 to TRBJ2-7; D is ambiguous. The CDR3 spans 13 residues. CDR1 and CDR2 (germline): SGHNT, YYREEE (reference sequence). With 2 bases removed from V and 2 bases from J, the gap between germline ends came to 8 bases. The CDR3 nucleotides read TGTGCCAGCAGCTTTGGTACAGCCTACGAGCAGTACTTC. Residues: CASSFGTAYEQYF.

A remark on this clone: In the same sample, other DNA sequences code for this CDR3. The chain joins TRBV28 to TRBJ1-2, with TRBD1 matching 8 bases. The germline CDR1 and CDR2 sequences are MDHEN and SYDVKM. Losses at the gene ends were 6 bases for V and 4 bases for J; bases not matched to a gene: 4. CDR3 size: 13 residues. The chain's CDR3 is CASRPGQGYGYTF. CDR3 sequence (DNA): TGTGCCAGCAGACCCGGACAGGGCTATGGCTACACCTTC.

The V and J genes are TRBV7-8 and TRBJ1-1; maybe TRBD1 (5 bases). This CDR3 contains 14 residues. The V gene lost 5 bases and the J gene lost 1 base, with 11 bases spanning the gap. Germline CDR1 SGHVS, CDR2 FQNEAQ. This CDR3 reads CASSLGPANTEAFF. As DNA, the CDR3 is TGTGCCAGCAGCCTGGGACCGGCGAACACTGAAGCTTTCTTT. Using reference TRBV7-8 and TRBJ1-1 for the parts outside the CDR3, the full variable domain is GAGVSQSPRYKVAKRGQDVALRCDPISGHVSLFWYQQALGQGPEFLTYFQNEAQLDKSGLPSDRFFAERPEGSVSTLKIQRTQQEDSAVYLCASSLGPANTEAFFGQGTRLTVV.

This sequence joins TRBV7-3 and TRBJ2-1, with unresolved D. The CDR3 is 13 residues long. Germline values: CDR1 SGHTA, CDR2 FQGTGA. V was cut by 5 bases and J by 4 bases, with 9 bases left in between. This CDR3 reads CASSPIGYNEQFF. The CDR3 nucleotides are TGTGCCAGCAGCCCCATAGGTTACAATGAGCAGTTCTTC.

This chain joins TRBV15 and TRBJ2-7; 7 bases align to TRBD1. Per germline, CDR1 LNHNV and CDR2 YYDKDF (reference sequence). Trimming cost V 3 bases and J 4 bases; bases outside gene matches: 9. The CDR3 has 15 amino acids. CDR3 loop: CATSRFRGTLYEQYF. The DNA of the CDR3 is TGTGCCACCAGCAGGTTCAGGGGGACCTTATACGAGCAGTACTTC.

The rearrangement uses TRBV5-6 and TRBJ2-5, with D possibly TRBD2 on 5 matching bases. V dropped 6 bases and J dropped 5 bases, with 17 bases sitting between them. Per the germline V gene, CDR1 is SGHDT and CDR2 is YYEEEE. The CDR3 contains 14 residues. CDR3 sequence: CASTLGPRGETQYF. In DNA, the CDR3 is TGTGCCAGCACCCTTGGTCCGCGCGGGGAGACCCAGTACTTC.

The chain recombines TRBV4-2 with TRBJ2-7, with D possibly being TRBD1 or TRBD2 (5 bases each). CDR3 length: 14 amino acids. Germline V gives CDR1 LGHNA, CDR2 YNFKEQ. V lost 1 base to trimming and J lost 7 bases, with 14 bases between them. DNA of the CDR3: TGTGCCAGCAGCCAAGCCGGCAGGGACGGGGAGCAGTACTTC. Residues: CASSQAGRDGEQYF.

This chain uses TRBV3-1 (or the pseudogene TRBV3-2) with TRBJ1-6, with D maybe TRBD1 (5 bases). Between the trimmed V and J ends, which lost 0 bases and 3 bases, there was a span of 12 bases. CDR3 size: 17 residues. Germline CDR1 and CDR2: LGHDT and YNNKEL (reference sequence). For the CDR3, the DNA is TGTGCCAGCAGCCAAGAGGGAAGGGGAATCTATAATTCACCCCTCCACTTT. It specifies CASSQEGRGIYNSPLHF.

The CDR3 bases are TGTGCCAGCAATCAACTTGGGGAGGGTGAAGCTTTCTTT. This translates into CASNQLGEGEAFF. The chain recombines TRBV12-3 or TRBV12-4 with TRBJ1-1; D unresolved. The CDR3 covers 13 residues. The germline V and J ends were trimmed by 7 bases and 7 bases, with 16 bases remaining between them.

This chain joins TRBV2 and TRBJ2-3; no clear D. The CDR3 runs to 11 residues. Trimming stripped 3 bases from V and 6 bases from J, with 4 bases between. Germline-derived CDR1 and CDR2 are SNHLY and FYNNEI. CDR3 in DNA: TGTGCCAGCAGTGATCACGATACGCAGTATTTT. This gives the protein CASSDHDTQYF. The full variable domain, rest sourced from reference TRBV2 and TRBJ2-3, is EPEVTQTPSHQVTQMGQEVILRCVPISNHLYFYWYRQILGQKVEFLVSFYNNEISEKSEIFDDQFSVERPDGSNFTLKIRSTKLEDSAMYFCASSDHDTQYFGPGTRLTVL.

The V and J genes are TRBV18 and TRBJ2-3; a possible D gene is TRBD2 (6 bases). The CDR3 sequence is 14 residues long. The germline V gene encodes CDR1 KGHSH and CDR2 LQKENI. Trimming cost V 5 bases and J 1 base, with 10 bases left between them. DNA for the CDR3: TGTGCCAGCTCAGGGACTGGGGGCACAGATACGCAGTATTTT. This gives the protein CASSGTGGTDTQYF.

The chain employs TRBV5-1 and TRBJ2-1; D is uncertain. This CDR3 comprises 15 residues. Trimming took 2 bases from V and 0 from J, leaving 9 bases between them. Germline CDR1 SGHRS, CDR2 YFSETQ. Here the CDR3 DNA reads TGCGCCAGCAGCTTAGCAGGCAGCTCCTACAATGAGCAGTTCTTC. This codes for CASSLAGSSYNEQFF.

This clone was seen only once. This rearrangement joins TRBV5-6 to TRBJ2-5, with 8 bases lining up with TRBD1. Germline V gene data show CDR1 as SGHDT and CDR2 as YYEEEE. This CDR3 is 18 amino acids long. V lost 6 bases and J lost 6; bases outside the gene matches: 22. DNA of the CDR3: TGTGCCAGCACCCTGGACAGGGAGCACTTGCGAGGGGAGAAGACCCAGTACTTC. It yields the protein CASTLDREHLRGEKTQYF.

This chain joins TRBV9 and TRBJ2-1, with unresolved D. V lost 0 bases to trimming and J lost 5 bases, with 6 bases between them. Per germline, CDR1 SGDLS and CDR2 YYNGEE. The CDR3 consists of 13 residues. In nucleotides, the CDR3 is TGTGCCAGCAGCGTAGACTCTAACAATGAGCAGTTCTTC. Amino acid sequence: CASSVDSNNEQFF. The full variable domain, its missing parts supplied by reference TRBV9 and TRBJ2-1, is DSGVTQTPKHLITATGQRVTLRCSPRSGDLSVYWYQQSLDQGLQFLIQYYNGEERAKGNILERFSAQQFPDLHSELNLSSLELGDSALYFCASSVDSNNEQFFGPGTRLTVL.

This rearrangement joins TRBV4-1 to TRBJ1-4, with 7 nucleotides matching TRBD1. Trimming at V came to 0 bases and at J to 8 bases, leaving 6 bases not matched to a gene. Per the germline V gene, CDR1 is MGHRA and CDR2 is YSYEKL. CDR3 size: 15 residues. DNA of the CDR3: TGCGCCAGCAGCCAAGAAGGGACAGATATAGAAAAACTGTTTTTT. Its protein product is CASSQEGTDIEKLFF.